This TCR beta chain was captured in a study of T-cell memory formation after mild COVID-19. On this clonotype: The antigen is unknown.

Study-wide results and limits: In pre-infection memory, a portion of responding clones appeared, which suggested that cross-reactive memory joined. A second wave expanding day 15 to 37 was CD4+-biased; contracting clones were balanced. Unconfirmed was the SARS-CoV-2 specificity of second-wave clones that peaked on day 37.

With constant-segment primers, 5'RACE yielded cDNA libraries of TCR alpha and TCR beta that carried sample barcodes and UMIs. TCRdb called the 5' RACE reads again in MiXCR, with one record for every CDR3 protein. This repertoire shows about 350,000 distinct CDR3 sequences, approximately 14% found once; its top ten account for 20% to 25%. The CDR3 has 13 amino acids. CDR1 and CDR2 from the germline V gene are SGHDT and YYEEEE. Trimming took 4 bases from V and 6 from J; bases not matched to a gene: 4. The chain carries TRBV5-6 and TRBJ2-3; 8 bases fit TRBD2. The TCR originated in a man aged 18 to 30 who had mild COVID-19 (a few samples of this study predate the infection). Cell type and time point are not known. Sequencing was done on a sample of PBMCs or a T cell subset sorted from them (not recorded which). CDR3 sequence reads: CASSTGGADTQYF. The CDR3 region has the DNA TGTGCCAGCAGCACCGGGGGGGCCGATACGCAGTATTTT.